The sequence of this T cell receptor (beta chain) was determined in a study of multiple sclerosis patients with progressive multifocal leukoencephalopathy. Specified time point: time of PML onset. CDR1 is SEHNR and CDR2 is FQNEAQ in the germline V gene (reference sequence). The ends lost 5 bases at V and 12 bases at J; junction bases unmatched: 9. CDR3 length: 12 amino acids. TCRdb's table, derived via immunoSEQ multiplex PCR, lists solely in-frame clones and lacks some. The sample yields tens of thousands of clones, approximately 89% seen once. The sequences come from PBMCs, collected from a patient treated with natalizumab. The rearrangement joins TRBV7-9 to TRBJ2-7; 8 nucleotides align to TRBD1. The clonotype comes from a woman aged 25 to 39 with progressive multifocal leukoencephalopathy. For the CDR3, the DNA is TGTGCCAGCAGCCACGGGACAGGTCGTCCGTACTTC. Its protein product is CASSHGTGRPYF. Together with reference TRBV7-9 and TRBJ2-7, the CDR3 gives the full variable domain: DTGVSQNPRHKITKRGQNVTFRCDPISEHNRLYWYRQTLGQGPEFLTYFQNEAQLEKSRLLSDRFSAERPKGSFSTLEIQRTEQGDSAMYLCASSHGTGRPYFGPGTRLTVT.